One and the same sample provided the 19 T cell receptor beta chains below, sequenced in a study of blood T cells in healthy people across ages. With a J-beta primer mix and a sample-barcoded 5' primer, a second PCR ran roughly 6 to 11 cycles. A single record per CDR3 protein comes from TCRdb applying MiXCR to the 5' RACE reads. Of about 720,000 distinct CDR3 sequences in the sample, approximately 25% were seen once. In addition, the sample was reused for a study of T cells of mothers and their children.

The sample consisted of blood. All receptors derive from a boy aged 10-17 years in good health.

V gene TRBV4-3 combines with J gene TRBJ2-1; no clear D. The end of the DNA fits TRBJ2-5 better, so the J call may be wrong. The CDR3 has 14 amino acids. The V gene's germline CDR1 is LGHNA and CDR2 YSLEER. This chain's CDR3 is CASSQASVGETQYF. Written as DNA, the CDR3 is TGCGCCAGCAGCCAAGCTTCAGTCGGGGAGACCCAGTACTTC.

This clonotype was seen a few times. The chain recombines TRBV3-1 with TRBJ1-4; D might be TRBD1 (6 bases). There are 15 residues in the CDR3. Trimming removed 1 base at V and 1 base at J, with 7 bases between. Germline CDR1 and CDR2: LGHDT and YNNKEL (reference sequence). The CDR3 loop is CASSQARGTNEKLFF. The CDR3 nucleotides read TGTGCCAGCAGCCAAGCCAGGGGAACTAATGAAAAACTGTTTTTT.

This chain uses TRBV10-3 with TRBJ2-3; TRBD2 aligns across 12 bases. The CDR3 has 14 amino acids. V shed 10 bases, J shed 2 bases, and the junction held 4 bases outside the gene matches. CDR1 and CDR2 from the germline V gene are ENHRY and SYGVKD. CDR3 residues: CATRTSGNTDTQYF. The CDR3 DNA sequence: TGTGCCACGCGGACTAGCGGGAACACAGATACGCAGTATTTT.

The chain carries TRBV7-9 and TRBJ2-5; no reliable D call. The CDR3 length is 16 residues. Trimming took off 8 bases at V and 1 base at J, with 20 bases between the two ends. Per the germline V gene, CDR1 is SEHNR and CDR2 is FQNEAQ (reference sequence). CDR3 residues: CASGPLVGNFQETQYF. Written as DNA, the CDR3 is TGTGCCAGCGGTCCTCTAGTGGGGAACTTCCAAGAGACCCAGTACTTC.

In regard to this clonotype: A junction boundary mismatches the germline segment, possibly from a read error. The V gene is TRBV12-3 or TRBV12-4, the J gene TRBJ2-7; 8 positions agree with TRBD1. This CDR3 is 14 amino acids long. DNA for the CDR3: TGTGCCGGCAGTTGGACAGGGAGTGTCCACGAGCAGTACTTC. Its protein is CAGSWTGSVHEQYF.

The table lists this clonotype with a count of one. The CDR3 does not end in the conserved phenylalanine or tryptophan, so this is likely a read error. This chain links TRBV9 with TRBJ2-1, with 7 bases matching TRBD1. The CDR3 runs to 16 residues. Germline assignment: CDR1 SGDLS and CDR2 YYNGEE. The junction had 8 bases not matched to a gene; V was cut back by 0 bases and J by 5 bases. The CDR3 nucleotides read TGTGCCAGCAGCGTAGGGGTACTGAGGGGGCACAATGAGCAGTTCTCC. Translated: CASSVGVLRGHNEQFS.

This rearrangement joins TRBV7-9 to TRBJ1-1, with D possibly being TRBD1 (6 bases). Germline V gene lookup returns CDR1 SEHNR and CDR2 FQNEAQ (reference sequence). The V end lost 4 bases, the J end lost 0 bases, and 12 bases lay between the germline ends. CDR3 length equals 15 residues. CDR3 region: CASSSRGELNTEAFF. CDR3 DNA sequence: TGTGCCAGCAGCTCTAGGGGGGAGTTGAACACTGAAGCTTTCTTT.

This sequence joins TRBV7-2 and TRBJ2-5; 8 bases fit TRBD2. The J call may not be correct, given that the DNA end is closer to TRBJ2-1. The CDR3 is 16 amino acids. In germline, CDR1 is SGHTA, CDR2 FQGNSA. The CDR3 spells CASSPQGLVAYNEQFF. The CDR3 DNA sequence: TGTGCCAGCAGCCCCCAGGGACTAGTGGCCTACAATGAGCAGTTCTTC.

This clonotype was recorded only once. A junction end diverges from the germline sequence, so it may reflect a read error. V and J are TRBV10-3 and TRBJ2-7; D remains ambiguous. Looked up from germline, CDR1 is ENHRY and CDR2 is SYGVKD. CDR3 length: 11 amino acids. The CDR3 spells CVISEKYEQYF. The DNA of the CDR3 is TGTGTCATCAGTGAGAAGTACGAGCAGTACTTC.

CDR3 region: CASSDNPFTENYGYTF. The CDR3, as DNA: TGTGCCAGCAGTGACAATCCGTTTACAGAGAACTATGGCTACACCTTC. The chain is built from TRBV6-1 and TRBJ1-2; D call uncertain. Germline V CDR1 and CDR2: MNHNS, SASEGT. With 3 bases removed from V and 2 bases from J, the gap between germline ends came to 16 bases. This CDR3 is 16 amino acids long.

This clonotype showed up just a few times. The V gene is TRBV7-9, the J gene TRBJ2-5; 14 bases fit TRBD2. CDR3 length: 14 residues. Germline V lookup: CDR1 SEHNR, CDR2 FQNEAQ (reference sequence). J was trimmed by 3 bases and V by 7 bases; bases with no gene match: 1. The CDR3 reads CASTGLAGEETQYF. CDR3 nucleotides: TGTGCCAGCACGGGACTAGCGGGGGAAGAGACCCAGTACTTC.

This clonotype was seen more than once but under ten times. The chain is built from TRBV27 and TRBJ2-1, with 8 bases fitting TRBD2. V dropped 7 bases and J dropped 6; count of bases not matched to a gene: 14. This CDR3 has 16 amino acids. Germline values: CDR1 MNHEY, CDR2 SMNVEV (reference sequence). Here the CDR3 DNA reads TGTGCCAGCACCCACCCGGGGAGCGGGAGAGGCAATGAGCAGTTCTTC. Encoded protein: CASTHPGSGRGNEQFF.

The CDR3 protein is CASSQERMYEQYF. Written as DNA, the CDR3 is TGCGCCAGCAGCCAAGAACGGATGTACGAGCAGTACTTC. The rearrangement uses TRBV4-3 and TRBJ2-7; no clear D. With 0 bases removed from V and 4 bases from J, the gap between germline ends came to 7 bases. Germline V gives CDR1 LGHNA, CDR2 YSLEER. CDR3 length equals 13 residues.

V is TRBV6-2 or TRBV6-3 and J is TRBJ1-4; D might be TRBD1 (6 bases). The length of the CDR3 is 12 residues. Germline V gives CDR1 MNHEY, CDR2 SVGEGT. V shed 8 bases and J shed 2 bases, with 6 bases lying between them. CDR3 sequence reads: CASGQTNEKLFF. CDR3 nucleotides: TGTGCCAGCGGACAGACTAATGAAAAACTGTTTTTT.

Here the CDR3 DNA reads TGTGCCAGCAGTACGACAGGGTCCTACCAAGAGACCCAGTACTTC. Its translation is CASSTTGSYQETQYF. The chain joins TRBV12-3 or TRBV12-4 to TRBJ2-5, with 7 bases fitting TRBD1. With V trimmed by 5 bases and J by 0 bases, 6 bases remained unmatched. The CDR3 runs to 15 residues.

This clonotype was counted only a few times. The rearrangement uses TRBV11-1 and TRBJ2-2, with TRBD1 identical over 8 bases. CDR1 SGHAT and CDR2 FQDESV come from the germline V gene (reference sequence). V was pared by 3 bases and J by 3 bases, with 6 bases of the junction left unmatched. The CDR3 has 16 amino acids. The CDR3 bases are TGTGCCAGCAGCTTTCATGGACAGGGTTACACCGGGGAGCTGTTTTTT. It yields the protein CASSFHGQGYTGELFF.

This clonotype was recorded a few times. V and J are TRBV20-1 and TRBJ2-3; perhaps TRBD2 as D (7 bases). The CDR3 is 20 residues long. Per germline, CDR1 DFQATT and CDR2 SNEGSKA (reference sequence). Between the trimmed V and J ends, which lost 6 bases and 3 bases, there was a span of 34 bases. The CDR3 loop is CSATQRGESWGARSTDTQYF. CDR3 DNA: TGCAGTGCCACTCAGCGGGGAGAGAGTTGGGGGGCGAGATCAACAGATACGCAGTATTTT.

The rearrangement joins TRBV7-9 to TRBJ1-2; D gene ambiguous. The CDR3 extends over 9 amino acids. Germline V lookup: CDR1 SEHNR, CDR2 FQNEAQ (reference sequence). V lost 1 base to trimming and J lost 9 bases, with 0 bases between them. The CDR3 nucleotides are TGTGCCAGCAGCTTAGGCTACACCTTC. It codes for CASSLGYTF.

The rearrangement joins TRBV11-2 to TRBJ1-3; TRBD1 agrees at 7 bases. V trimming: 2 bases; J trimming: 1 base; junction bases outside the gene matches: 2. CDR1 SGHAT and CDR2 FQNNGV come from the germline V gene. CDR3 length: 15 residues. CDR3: CASSLTRGSGNTIYF. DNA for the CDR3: TGTGCCAGCAGCTTAACCAGGGGGTCTGGAAACACCATATATTTT.